Listed here is a single TCR beta chain. No antigen is known for it. The sample is drawn from a study of cytomegalovirus exposure and HLA in healthy donors. General study results and limits: Reports described diagnosis of cytomegalovirus status by the classifier as highly specific and sensitive.

Looked up from germline, CDR1 is SGHVS and CDR2 is FNYEAQ. V gave up 0 bases and J gave up 5 bases, with 2 bases separating them. This CDR3 has 11 residues. TCRdb's table, derived via immunoSEQ multiplex PCR, lists solely in-frame clones and lacks some. The data hold roughly 180,000 clones, with approximately 86% observed a single time. J is TRBJ2-7 and V is TRBV7-6; no definite D call. The material sequenced was PBMCs. The sequence came from a man aged 30-40 years in good health and CMV-seropositive. In DNA form, the CDR3 reads TGTGCCAGCAGCTTAGCGAACGAGCAGTACTTC. This codes for CASSLANEQYF.